The rows below give T cell receptor beta chains drawn from one sample of a study of blood T cell repertoires in COVID-19. Using immunoSEQ multiplex PCR, the repertoire was profiled, and TCRdb retains in-frame clones only, with some absent. The sample lists 150,000 to 200,000 clones, about nine tenths occurring once. Sequenced material: peripheral blood. The source is a man between 18 and 35 years old with COVID-19, enrolled during active disease. CDR3s include the opening cysteine and the closing phenylalanine or tryptophan. The D gene is left open where the match is weak. For some rows the clone size is stated as once, few or many, or as a class when expanded; others skip it.

>TRBJ1-2|TRBV7-2|NA|NA
TGTGCCAGCAGCTCACAGGGAAGTACGGACGGCTACACCTTC
CASSSQGSTDGYTF
>TRBJ2-1|TRBV4-1|NA|NA
TGCGCCAGCAGCCAATGGGGGGAAAATGAGCAGTTCTTC
CASSQWGENEQFF
>TRBJ2-3|TRBV19|TRBD1|NA
TGTGCCAGTAGTATAGCAGGACAGGCGCACACAGATACGCAGTATTTT
CASSIAGQAHTDTQYF
>TRBJ2-1|TRBV29-1|TRBD2|NA
TGCAGCGTTGAAGGGATAGCGGGGCAAGACTCCTACAATGAGCAGTTCTTC
CSVEGIAGQDSYNEQFF
>TRBJ2-1|TRBV24-1|NA|NA
TGTGCCACCAGTGGTCAACTAGTCAATGAGCAGTTCTTC
CATSGQLVNEQFF
>TRBJ1-5|TRBV5-1|NA|NA
TGCGCCAGCAGCTTGGGAGGGTACAATCAGCCCCAGCATTTT
CASSLGGYNQPQHF
>TRBJ2-3|TRBV28|TRBD2|NA
TGTGCCAGTCACATAGCGGGAGCGGGCACAGATACGCAGTATTTT
CASHIAGAGTDTQYF
>TRBJ2-4|TRBV9|NA|NA
TGTGCCAGCAGCGGGGCCGACAGAAACATTCAGTACTTC
CASSGADRNIQYF
>TRBJ2-2|TRBV9|NA|NA
TGTGCCAGCAGCCCCCGACAGACCTCCTCATTTTTGTCCGGGGAGCTGTTTTTT
CASSPRQTSSFLSGELFF
>TRBJ2-1|TRBV30|TRBD2|NA
TGTGCCTGGAGTGTAGGACTAGCGGGCAATGAGCAGTTCTTC
CAWSVGLAGNEQFF
>TRBJ2-1|TRBV7-9|TRBD2|NA
TGTGCCAGCAGCGGATCCCCGGGACTAGTAGTCTATGAGCAGTTCTTC
CASSGSPGLVVYEQFF
>TRBJ2-7|TRBV9|TRBD2|NA
TGTGCCAGCAGCGCTAGGACTAGCGGGAGTGGTCTAGACGAGCAGTACTTC
CASSARTSGSGLDEQYF
>TRBJ2-5|TRBV7-9|NA|NA
TGTGCCAGCAGCCGACGCGGGGTTGCAGAGACCCAGTACTTC
CASSRRGVAETQYF
>TRBJ1-1|TRBV12-3/TRBV12-4|NA|NA
TGTGCCAGCAGTCAGGGCTTACGAACTGAAGCTTTCTTT
CASSQGLRTEAFF
>TRBJ2-2|TRBV29-1|NA|NA
TGCAGCGTGTCTCTTTCCACCGGGGAGCTGTTTTTT
CSVSLSTGELFF
>TRBJ1-1|TRBV29-1|TRBD1|NA
TGCAGCGTTTCGAAGGGGGCGATCGGTGAAGCTTTCTTT
CSVSKGAIGEAFF
>TRBJ1-2|TRBV5-1|NA|NA
TGCGCCAGCAGCTTGTCACGACAGAGAGACTATGGCTACACCTTC
CASSLSRQRDYGYTF
>TRBJ2-3|TRBV5-1|TRBD2|NA
TGCGCCAGCAGCCTTTGGACTAGCGGGACCACAGATACGCAGTATTTT
CASSLWTSGTTDTQYF
>TRBJ2-2|TRBV4-2|TRBD2|NA
TGTGCCAGCAGCCGCGGGTCTAGCGGGGACACCGGGGAGCTGTTTTTT
CASSRGSSGDTGELFF
>TRBJ1-1|TRBV5-1|NA|NA
TGCGCCAGCAGCTTGGTCATGAACACTGAAGCTTTCTTT
CASSLVMNTEAFF
>TRBJ2-7|TRBV5-5|NA|NA
TGTGCCAGCAGCCCAGGATCCGAGCAGTACTTC
CASSPGSEQYF
>TRBJ1-2|TRBV4-3|NA|once
TGCGCCAGCAGCCAAGCGGTAGGACCCGGGATCTATGGCTACACCTTC
CASSQAVGPGIYGYTF
>TRBJ2-7|TRBV29-1|TRBD1|NA
TGCAGCGTGGGGTACCGGGACAGAGTCTCCTACGAGCAGTACTTC
CSVGYRDRVSYEQYF
>TRBJ1-1|TRBV10-3|NA|NA
TGTGCCATCAGTGACTCGGGAGTGGGGTCGGCTTTCTTT
CAISDSGVGSAFF
>TRBJ2-2|TRBV11-1|TRBD1|NA
TGTGCCAGCAGCTTAGGTGGGACAGGGAACACCGGGGAGCTGTTTTTT
CASSLGGTGNTGELFF
>TRBJ1-2|TRBV19|NA|NA
TGTGCCAGTACAAAGGCGGGGGAATATGGCTACACCTTC
CASTKAGEYGYTF
>TRBJ1-6|TRBV3-1/TRBV3-2|TRBD1|NA
TGTGCCAGCAGCCCCGGACAGGGGAGTTCACCCCTCCACTTT
CASSPGQGSSPLHF
>TRBJ1-5|TRBV2|NA|NA
TGTGCCAGCAGTGAAAGCTATAGCAATCAGCCCCAGCATTTT
CASSESYSNQPQHF
>TRBJ1-1|TRBV7-2|NA|NA
TGTGCCAGCAGCTTAGTTTCAGGGTCGGGCACTGAAGCTTTCTTT
CASSLVSGSGTEAFF
>TRBJ2-1|TRBV9|NA|NA
TGTGCCAGCAGCCCGGCTGGCGGGACCTACAATGAGCAGTTCTTC
CASSPAGGTYNEQFF
>TRBJ1-6|TRBV6-5|TRBD1|NA
TGTGCCAGCAGTAGACCGGGACAGGATGGTTCACCCCTCCACTTT
CASSRPGQDGSPLHF
>TRBJ1-1|TRBV18|NA|NA
TGTGCCAGCTCCTCCGGCGGTGAAGCTTTCTTT
CASSSGGEAFF
>TRBJ1-3|TRBV7-4|NA|NA
TGTGCCAGCAGCTTAGGGATCAGGGAAGCTGGAAACACCATATATTTT
CASSLGIREAGNTIYF
>TRBJ2-1|TRBV7-3|TRBD2|NA
TGTGCCAGCAGCTTACGACGTAGCGGGAGTGCTGAGCAGTTCTTC
CASSLRRSGSAEQFF
>TRBJ1-1|TRBV18|NA|NA
TGTGCCAGCTCGCCCGGGGGTAAGAACACTGAAGCTTTCTTT
CASSPGGKNTEAFF
>TRBJ2-1|TRBV7-9|TRBD2|NA
TGTGCCAGCAGCCCTCCCCTTACTAGCGGGTTGCACTCCTACAATGAGCAGTTCTTC
CASSPPLTSGLHSYNEQFF
>TRBJ2-1|TRBV29-1|TRBD2|once
TGCAGCGCCCCAGGGACTAGGTCCTACAATGAGCAGTTCTTC
CSAPGTRSYNEQFF
>TRBJ2-2|TRBV29-1|NA|NA
TGCAGCGCAAAGGAGGACGGGGAGCTGTTTTTT
CSAKEDGELFF
>TRBJ2-3|TRBV11-2|TRBD1|NA
TGTGCCAGCAGCTTAGTCCTGGACAGGAAGGATACGCAGTATTTT
CASSLVLDRKDTQYF
>TRBJ2-7|TRBV29-1|TRBD1|NA
TGCAGCGTTGGGGACAGGGAACCCTACGAGCAGTACTTC
CSVGDREPYEQYF
>TRBJ1-1|TRBV7-2|NA|NA
TGTGCCAGCAGCTTTCCTGGGGCCGAAGCTTTCTTT
CASSFPGAEAFF
>TRBJ1-1|TRBV13|TRBD1|NA
TGTGCCAGCAGCCCCCAGGACAGGGAAGCTTTCTTT
CASSPQDREAFF
>TRBJ2-7|TRBV27|TRBD2|NA
TGTGCCAGCAGTCTTAGCGGGGGGTCCTACGAGCAGTACTTC
CASSLSGGSYEQYF
>TRBJ2-7|TRBV7-9|NA|once
TGTGCCAGCAGCTTAGCGGGCAGTCTCCACGAGCAGTACTTC
CASSLAGSLHEQYF
>TRBJ1-5|TRBV13|NA|NA
TGTGCCAGCAGCTTAGCTACCGGACAGAAAAATCAGCCCCAGCATTTT
CASSLATGQKNQPQHF
>TRBJ2-7|TRBV28|NA|NA
TGTGCCAGCAGTTTCAGGGGGAGGTACGAGCAGTACTTC
CASSFRGRYEQYF
>TRBJ1-2|TRBV28|TRBD1|NA
TGTGCCAGCAGTAACCGTCGACAGGGGGCGCTTCTTGGAAACTATGGCTACACCTTC
CASSNRRQGALLGNYGYTF
>TRBJ2-3|TRBV6-2/TRBV6-3|NA|NA
TGTGCCAGCAGTTATAGCGGCCCCGGCACAGATACGCAGTATTTT
CASSYSGPGTDTQYF
>TRBJ2-2|TRBV9|NA|few
TGTGCCAGCAGCGTAGTGAGGGCCGGTACGAACACCGGGGAGCTGTTTTTT
CASSVVRAGTNTGELFF
>TRBJ2-3|TRBV5-4|NA|NA
TGTGCCAGCAGCTTGGACCCGGGCACAGATACGCAGTATTTT
CASSLDPGTDTQYF
>TRBJ2-7|TRBV28|NA|NA
TGTGCCAGCAGTTTCGAGGCAGGGATTGGTACCTACGAGCAGTACTTC
CASSFEAGIGTYEQYF
>TRBJ2-1|TRBV28|TRBD2|NA
TGTGCCAGCAGCCGATCAGGACTAGCCTCTTCCTACAATGAGCAGTTCTTC
CASSRSGLASSYNEQFF
>TRBJ2-2|TRBV9|NA|NA
TGTGCCAGCAGCGTAGGAGTTACCGGGGAGCTGTTTTTT
CASSVGVTGELFF
>TRBJ1-1|TRBV24-1|NA|NA
TGTGCCACCAGTGACGGGACTGAAGCTTTCTTT
CATSDGTEAFF
>TRBJ2-2|TRBV29-1|TRBD2|NA
TGCAGCGTTTTTTCCGTACTAGCGGGAAAAGACACCGGGGAGCTGTTTTTT
CSVFSVLAGKDTGELFF
>TRBJ2-7|TRBV6-2/TRBV6-3|TRBD2|once
TGTGCCAGCAGCCCAGGACTAGGGGCCTACGAGCAGTACTTC
CASSPGLGAYEQYF
>TRBJ2-3|TRBV30|NA|NA
TGTGCCTGGAGTAAAGGGACTAGCACAGATACGCAGTATTTT
CAWSKGTSTDTQYF
>TRBJ2-1|TRBV19|NA|few
TGTGCCAGTAGGCAAACTGCGAGCTCCTACAATGAGCAGTTCTTC
CASRQTASSYNEQFF